The clone carrying this T cell receptor beta chain was found many times. Its antigen remains unknown. This CDR3 is 15 amino acids long. V lost 2 bases and J 0 bases, leaving 8 bases between the germline ends. Per germline, CDR1 SGHTA and CDR2 FQGNSA. The data stem from a study of CD8 T cells in ankylosing spondylitis. Study-wide points: Disease-linked clones, CD8+, were relatively rare in peripheral blood. Made up of about eight highly homologous variants, a TCR beta motif appeared characteristic of ankylosing spondylitis blood. Reportedly, disease-linked clones are significantly enriched in ankylosing spondylitis patients' matched synovial fluid.

TCRdb re-analysed the 5' RACE reads in MiXCR, keeping a single row per CDR3 protein. The repertoire holds about 440,000 distinct CDR3 sequences, with roughly 18% as singletons. This chain links TRBV7-2 with TRBJ1-5, with D perhaps TRBD1 (5 bases). This TCR was recovered from a male donor with ankylosing spondylitis. Sequencing used blood, either unsorted or a sorted T cell fraction (not recorded which). CDR3 sequence reads: CASSLWGNSNQPQHF. For the CDR3, the DNA is TGTGCCAGCAGCTTATGGGGGAATAGCAATCAGCCCCAGCATTTT.